The text below deals with one TCR beta chain. Its specificity is unknown. This record comes from a study of cytomegalovirus exposure and HLA in healthy donors. Study at large: In a previous analysis, about 100 million unique TCR beta sequences were found from roughly 200 million T cells. Regarding the study as a whole: While the bulk of TCR sequences proved rare, some public TCRs turned up in many donors.

The PCR used 60 Vbeta and 13 Jbeta primers. The protocol was immunoSEQ multiplex PCR, while the TCRdb copy is restricted to in-frame clones and leaves out a portion. Of 150,000 to 200,000 clones in the sample, over 60% were seen once. CDR3 length equals 16 residues. Germline assignment: CDR1 MGHRA and CDR2 YSYEKL. V shed 3 bases and J 4 bases; nucleotides not matched to a gene: 7. This TCR came from a middle-aged man in good health and CMV-seropositive. Sample: PBMCs. This chain links TRBV4-1 with TRBJ2-2, with TRBD1 matching over 8 bases. The CDR3 coding sequence is TGCGCCAGCAGCCAGGGACAGGCCTCGGGCACCGGGGAGCTGTTTTTT. Its protein is CASSQGQASGTGELFF.